The clone carrying this T cell receptor (beta chain) was recorded many times. Its antigen is currently unknown. Germline V lookup: CDR1 SGHAT, CDR2 FQNNGV. The CDR3 runs 13 residues. V shed 3 bases and J shed 3 bases, with 8 bases lying between them. TCRdb re-called the 5' RACE reads through MiXCR, storing one row per CDR3 protein. The sample has hundreds of thousands of distinct CDR3 sequences, around an eighth seen once. The sample comes from a study of identical twins. General study points: Conclusions relied on cross-sectional statistical analysis, not following the same donors. Insertions were reduced in abundant cord blood beta clonotypes but not in memory repertoires.

The same data also contributed to another study, on yellow fever vaccine responses in identical twins. This second study notes: Convergence reportedly seemed to mark part of the twins' vaccine T cell response, with personalization marking the rest.

The rearrangement joins TRBV11-2 to TRBJ1-1; D gene unclear. Input material: PBMCs. The receptor was isolated from a young woman in good health. The DNA for the CDR3 is TGTGCCAGCAGCTTGTTACCGTACACTGAAGCTTTCTTT. This sequence encodes CASSLLPYTEAFF.